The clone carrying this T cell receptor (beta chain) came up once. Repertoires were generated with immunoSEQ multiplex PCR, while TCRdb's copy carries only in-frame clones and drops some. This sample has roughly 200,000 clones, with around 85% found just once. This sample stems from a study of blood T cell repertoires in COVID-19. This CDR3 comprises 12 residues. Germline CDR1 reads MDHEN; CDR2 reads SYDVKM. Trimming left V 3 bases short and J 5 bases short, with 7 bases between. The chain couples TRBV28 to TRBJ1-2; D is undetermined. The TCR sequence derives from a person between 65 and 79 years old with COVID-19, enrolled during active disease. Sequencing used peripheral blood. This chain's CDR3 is CASSFEMYGYTF. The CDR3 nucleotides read TGTGCCAGCAGTTTTGAGATGTATGGCTACACCTTC.